A single sample is the source of the 17 T cell receptor beta chains below, sequenced in a study of blood T cell repertoires in COVID-19. Here immunoSEQ multiplex PCR was the method, and the copy in TCRdb shows in-frame clones only, minus some. The table lists approximately 270,000 clones, nearly 90% of them singletons, with 1.5% to 2% in the top ten. Sequencing was performed on PBMCs or T cells enriched from blood (not recorded which). The receptors come from an older woman who had recovered from COVID-19.

This clone was counted between two and nine times. The gene calls are TRBV9 and TRBJ1-3, with a weak D call TRBD1 (6 bases). Germline V lookup: CDR1 SGDLS, CDR2 YYNGEE. Deletions cut 0 bases from V and 3 bases from J, with 13 bases between. This CDR3 region has 16 residues. CDR3 loop: CASSVVAGAIGNTIYF. In DNA, the CDR3 is TGTGCCAGCAGCGTAGTAGCGGGGGCGATTGGAAACACCATATATTTT.

This clone was observed a single time. V is TRBV24-1 and J is TRBJ2-1; the D gene is possibly TRBD2 (6 bases). There are 14 residues in the CDR3. Trimming pared 3 bases from V and 16 bases from J, leaving 21 bases between. Germline V gene data show CDR1 as KGHDR and CDR2 as SFDVKD. CDR3 coding DNA: TGTGCCACCAGTGATCCCGGGACTTTGGCCGGCAGTTTCTTC. This codes for CATSDPGTLAGSFF.

The chain is built from TRBV28 and TRBJ2-2; D might be TRBD1 (5 bases). CDR1 MDHEN and CDR2 SYDVKM come from the germline V gene. The CDR3 runs 14 residues. Deletions cut 9 bases from V and 2 bases from J, with 13 bases between. The CDR3 DNA reads as TGTGCCAGGGACACCACCTTAAACACCGGGGAGCTGTTTTTT. It is translated as CARDTTLNTGELFF.

The rearrangement uses TRBV7-9 and TRBJ1-4; no firm D call. Trimming pared 0 bases from V and 7 bases from J, leaving 12 bases between. The CDR3 totals 15 residues. Germline V gene lookup returns CDR1 SEHNR and CDR2 FQNEAQ (reference sequence). DNA of the CDR3: TGTGCCAGCAGCTTAGCGGAAGGAGTATTTGAAAAACTGTTTTTT. The encoded protein is CASSLAEGVFEKLFF.

The chain joins TRBV5-6 to TRBJ2-7, with TRBD2 matching over 13 bases. The V and J ends lost 4 bases and 2 bases, in that order; junction bases with no gene match: 9. In germline, CDR1 is SGHDT, CDR2 YYEEEE. CDR3 length: 17 amino acids. This chain's CDR3 is CASSRGLAGALTYEQYF. DNA of the CDR3: TGTGCCAGCAGCCGAGGACTAGCGGGAGCGCTCACCTACGAGCAGTACTTC.

The rearrangement joins TRBV5-1 to TRBJ2-2; 7 nucleotides line up with TRBD2. With V trimmed by 1 base and J by 3 bases, 3 bases remained unmatched. Looked up from germline, CDR1 is SGHRS and CDR2 is YFSETQ. The CDR3 runs 15 residues. The CDR3 bases are TGCGCCAGCAGCTTGAGGGGAGGGGACACCGGGGAGCTGTTTTTT. Translated: CASSLRGGDTGELFF.

The rearrangement joins TRBV29-1 to TRBJ1-2, with D unclear. Deletions cut 4 bases from V and 6 bases from J, with 9 bases between. The germline V gene encodes CDR1 SQVTM and CDR2 ANQGSEA. The CDR3 is 11 residues long. CDR3 in amino acids: CSVVFSDGYTF. The CDR3 coding sequence is TGCAGCGTTGTGTTTTCCGATGGCTACACCTTC.

The V gene is TRBV25-1, the J gene TRBJ2-3, with TRBD2 as a possible D gene (6 bases). The CDR3 is made up of 12 amino acids. Trimming took off 6 bases at V and 9 bases at J, with 13 bases between the two ends. CDR1 and CDR2 from the germline V gene are MGHDK and SYGVNS. The CDR3 coding sequence is TGTGCCAGCAGGCGGGGCGTTACAACGCAGTATTTT. It yields the protein CASRRGVTTQYF.

This chain's CDR3 is CASSIWGGQPQHF. The CDR3 bases are TGTGCCAGTAGTATATGGGGAGGTCAGCCCCAGCATTTT. This chain connects TRBV19 to TRBJ1-5; D remains unclear. CDR1 is LNHDA and CDR2 is SQIVND in the germline V gene (reference sequence). The ends were cut back, 2 bases at V and 6 bases at J, with 8 bases in the middle. The CDR3 has 13 residues.

This sequence joins TRBV11-2 and TRBJ2-3; D not resolved. Germline V CDR1 and CDR2: SGHAT, FQNNGV. The CDR3 length is 14 residues. The V and J ends lost 2 bases and 2 bases respectively, with 8 bases between them. The CDR3, as DNA: TGTGCCAGCAGCTTACGCGAATACACAGATACGCAGTATTTT. Translation: CASSLREYTDTQYF.

The V and J genes are TRBV28 and TRBJ2-6; 7 nucleotides line up with TRBD1. Germline-derived CDR1 and CDR2 are MDHEN and SYDVKM. V was clipped by 2 bases and J by 3 bases; unmatched bases: 4. This CDR3 is 16 amino acids long. CDR3: CASSLPDRDGANVLTF. The CDR3 DNA is TGTGCCAGCAGTTTACCAGACAGGGATGGGGCCAACGTCCTGACTTTC.

This chain uses TRBV11-2 with TRBJ2-5; 10 bases align to TRBD2. This CDR3 is built from 18 residues. CDR1 and CDR2 from the germline V gene are SGHAT and FQNNGV. J lost 5 bases, V lost 1 base, and 13 bases had no gene match. CDR3 protein: CASSLGGGSGRSGETQYF. CDR3 DNA sequence: TGTGCCAGCAGCTTAGGAGGAGGTAGCGGGAGGAGTGGGGAGACCCAGTACTTC.

CDR3 in amino acids: CASSLLPGNEQFF. For the CDR3, the DNA is TGTGCCAGCAGCCTACTACCGGGGAATGAGCAGTTCTTC. The chain recombines TRBV7-3 with TRBJ2-1, with TRBD2 as a possible D gene (5 bases). The V end was cut by 5 bases, the J end by 7 bases, with 12 bases between. CDR3 length: 13 residues. Germline CDR1 and CDR2: SGHTA and FQGTGA.

This rearrangement joins TRBV19 to TRBJ2-7; 9 positions match TRBD1. CDR3 length equals 15 residues. Germline V gene lookup returns CDR1 LNHDA and CDR2 SQIVND (reference sequence). V lost 5 bases, J lost 4 bases, and 9 bases stayed unmatched. DNA of the CDR3: TGTGCCAGTAGTTCGTACGGTGGACAGGGGTACGAGCAGTACTTC. This translates into CASSSYGGQGYEQYF.

The V call is TRBV10-3, the J call TRBJ2-7, with D possibly being TRBD1 (6 bases). From germline, CDR1 is ENHRY and CDR2 SYGVKD. The V end was cut by 8 bases, the J end by 6 bases, with 14 bases between. This CDR3 has 12 amino acids. DNA for the CDR3: TGTGCCATCGCAGGGGCCCCCTCCGAGCAGTACTTC. It is translated as CAIAGAPSEQYF.

This chain uses TRBV2 with TRBJ1-5, with D perhaps matching TRBD1 (6 bases). The CDR3 contains 15 residues. Trimming left V 7 bases short and J 5 bases short, with 18 bases between. The germline V gene encodes CDR1 SNHLY and CDR2 FYNNEI. CDR3 protein: CASTEGGGWDQPQHF. Here the CDR3 DNA reads TGTGCCAGCACCGAAGGGGGAGGGTGGGATCAGCCCCAGCATTTT. The full variable domain, completed using reference TRBV2 and TRBJ1-5, is EPEVTQTPSHQVTQMGQEVILRCVPISNHLYFYWYRQILGQKVEFLVSFYNNEISEKSEIFDDQFSVERPDGSNFTLKIRSTKLEDSAMYFCASTEGGGWDQPQHFGDGTRLSIL.

In this sample, this clone turned up once. This chain links TRBV30 with TRBJ1-4; 7 bases are a match to TRBD1. From germline, CDR1 is GTSNPN and CDR2 SVGIG (reference sequence). This CDR3 contains 15 residues. V shed 1 base, J shed 5 bases, and the junction held 7 bases outside the gene matches. The DNA of the CDR3 is TGTGCCTGGAGTGACCCGGGACAGCCAAATGAAAAACTGTTTTTT. Translation: CAWSDPGQPNEKLFF.